The 29 T cell receptor beta chains below were found in one sample sequenced in a study of long-term antiretroviral therapy in people with HIV. At the survey level, the v3.0 immunoSEQ assay was run. The repertoire was sequenced with immunoSEQ multiplex PCR; TCRdb's copy has only in-frame clones and lacks some. Here the sample spans approximately 13,000 clones, more than 65% being singletons. The sequences come from unsorted PBMCs, collected 0.4 years after starting antiretroviral therapy. These receptors were collected from a man aged 30-40 years with HIV.

The J gene is TRBJ2-5, the V gene TRBV5-6; TRBD1 is a possible D gene (6 bases). The CDR3 extends over 16 amino acids. V was shortened by 0 bases and J by 1 base, with 13 bases between the two germline ends. Germline V lookup: CDR1 SGHDT, CDR2 YYEEEE. The CDR3 nucleotides are TGTGCCAGCAGCTTGGCCGGTGGGACACGCCAAGAGACCCAGTACTTC. Its translation is CASSLAGGTRQETQYF.

This chain joins TRBV9 and TRBJ1-2, with no clear D. Germline CDR1 reads SGDLS; CDR2 reads YYNGEE. V was clipped by 3 bases and J by 4 bases, with 13 bases between them. The CDR3 length is 14 residues. In nucleotides, the CDR3 is TGTGCCAGCAGCGCGGTGGAGGGCCCCTATGGCTACACCTTC. Its translation is CASSAVEGPYGYTF.

The chain has TRBV6-1 and TRBJ2-5, with a weak D call TRBD2 (5 bases). The germline V and J ends were trimmed by 4 bases and 6 bases, with 6 bases remaining between them. The CDR3 has 11 residues. Germline lookup yields CDR1 MNHNS and CDR2 SASEGT. The CDR3 nucleotides are TGTGCCAGCAGTGGAGGGCAGACCCAGTACTTC. Encoded protein: CASSGGQTQYF.

This clone was detected a few times. The chain uses TRBV6-4 and TRBJ1-1; D ambiguous. The V gene lost 2 bases and the J gene lost 1 base, with 8 bases spanning the gap. The CDR3 is 14 amino acids. Germline values: CDR1 MRHNA, CDR2 SNTAGT. The CDR3: CASSDDNKNTEAFF. Written as DNA, the CDR3 is TGTGCCAGCAGTGACGATAACAAGAACACTGAAGCTTTCTTT.

As DNA, the CDR3 is TGTGCCAGCAGCACAGTGAACCAGGGGCGCTACTATGGCTACACCTTC. This translates into CASSTVNQGRYYGYTF. The rearrangement joins TRBV7-2 to TRBJ1-2, with D perhaps matching TRBD1 (6 bases). This CDR3 region has 16 residues. V lost 5 bases and J 3 bases, leaving 19 bases between the germline ends. CDR1 SGHTA and CDR2 FQGNSA come from the germline V gene.

The rearrangement uses TRBV27 and TRBJ2-7; no reliable D call. Trimming cost V 5 bases and J 6 bases, with 17 bases left between them. Germline V gene sequence: CDR1 MNHEY, CDR2 SMNVEV (reference sequence). The CDR3 runs 14 residues. This chain's CDR3 is CASSHLETGAEQYF. The CDR3 bases are TGTGCCAGCAGTCACCTAGAGACTGGAGCCGAGCAGTACTTC.

This chain joins TRBV2 and TRBJ1-5; D unclear. Trimming left V 8 bases short and J 4 bases short, with 9 bases between. The CDR3 runs to 12 residues. From germline, CDR1 is SNHLY and CDR2 FYNNEI. CDR3 coding DNA: TGTGCCAGCGGTGGGGTGAATCAGCCCCAGCATTTT. This encodes CASGGVNQPQHF.

This clone was found once. This chain links TRBV4-3 with TRBJ1-2; no reliable D call. Per germline, CDR1 LGHNA and CDR2 YSLEER. This CDR3 region has 16 residues. Trimming left V 0 bases short and J 2 bases short, with 13 bases between. CDR3 amino acids: CASSQDLWGGNYGYTF. The CDR3 DNA reads as TGCGCCAGCAGCCAAGATCTTTGGGGAGGCAACTATGGCTACACCTTC.

The chain has TRBV11-3 and TRBJ2-7, with D unresolved. Germline CDR1 SGHNT, CDR2 YENEEA. This CDR3 region has 14 residues. V was trimmed by 3 bases and J by 5 bases, leaving 14 bases between them. In DNA form, the CDR3 reads TGTGCCAGCAGCTTCTCAGGCCCTGGGGACGAGCAGTACTTC. Amino acids: CASSFSGPGDEQYF.

The chain couples TRBV6-6 to TRBJ2-7; 13 bases match TRBD2. This CDR3 has 16 residues. V shed 5 bases and J 3 bases; nucleotides not matched to a gene: 7. Germline values: CDR1 MNHNY, CDR2 SVGAGI (reference sequence). The CDR3 DNA is TGTGCCAGCAGTCGACAGGGACTAGCGGGAAACTACGAGCAGTACTTC. It specifies CASSRQGLAGNYEQYF.

This chain connects TRBV11-3 to TRBJ1-1; D ambiguous. The CDR3 is 19 amino acids. The V end was cut by 1 base, the J end by 3 bases, with 24 bases between. Per germline, CDR1 SGHNT and CDR2 YENEEA. CDR3 DNA: TGTGCCAGCAGCTTAGGTTCTGGTGCGGGGTCCGGAATATACACTGAAGCTTTCTTT. This sequence encodes CASSLGSGAGSGIYTEAFF.

In this sample, this clone turned up once. The V gene is TRBV7-6, the J gene TRBJ1-4; 10 bases align to TRBD1. Per germline, CDR1 SGHVS and CDR2 FNYEAQ. This CDR3 comprises 15 residues. V lost 3 bases and J lost 8; bases outside the gene matches: 6. The chain's CDR3 is CASSLAGTGDEKLFF. CDR3 in DNA: TGTGCCAGCAGCTTGGCCGGGACAGGGGACGAAAAACTGTTTTTT.

The chain joins TRBV7-9 to TRBJ1-1, with 8 bases fitting TRBD1. This CDR3 has 15 residues. Germline V gene lookup returns CDR1 SEHNR and CDR2 FQNEAQ (reference sequence). The J segment lost 0 bases and the V segment lost 0 bases, leaving 0 bases of the junction unmatched. The CDR3 DNA reads as TGTGCCAGCAGCTTAGCGACAGGGGTGAACACTGAAGCTTTCTTT. This gives the protein CASSLATGVNTEAFF.

V usage is TRBV5-1 and J usage is TRBJ2-7, with 8 nucleotides matching TRBD1. V trimming: 6 bases; J trimming: 3 bases; junction bases outside the gene matches: 11. CDR1 SGHRS and CDR2 YFSETQ come from the germline V gene. The CDR3 spans 15 residues. In DNA, the CDR3 is TGCGCCAGCACTCTAACCGGGACAGGAGACTACGAGCAGTACTTC. Translating it yields CASTLTGTGDYEQYF.

The gene calls are TRBV7-2 and TRBJ2-1, with 7 bases lining up with TRBD2. The V gene's germline CDR1 is SGHTA and CDR2 FQGNSA. The junction had 0 bases not matched to a gene; V was cut back by 3 bases and J by 1 base. This CDR3 region has 14 residues. The CDR3 DNA reads TGTGCCAGCAGCTTGGGGGGGTCCTACAATGAGCAGTTCTTC. It translates to CASSLGGSYNEQFF.

The rearrangement joins TRBV6-8 to TRBJ2-5; 10 bases match TRBD2. Germline-derived CDR1 and CDR2 are MNHGY and SAAAGT. There are 18 residues in the CDR3. V lost 9 bases and J lost 1; bases outside the gene matches: 17. Written as DNA, the CDR3 is TGTGCCAGTTCCTCCGAGGGGGTAGCGGGAGGCACCCAAGAGACCCAGTACTTC. Its translation: CASSSEGVAGGTQETQYF.

As DNA, the CDR3 is TGTGCCAGCAGTTTAGCGGCGGGGGGCGGTTATGGCTACACCTTC. Protein: CASSLAAGGGYGYTF. This rearrangement joins TRBV28 to TRBJ1-2; maybe TRBD1 (6 bases). Germline V gene data show CDR1 as MDHEN and CDR2 as SYDVKM. The CDR3 is made up of 15 amino acids. Trimming stripped 2 bases from V and 5 bases from J, with 15 bases between.

This clone was seen just once. The chain has TRBV15 and TRBJ1-4; D unresolved. V was pared by 4 bases and J by 15 bases, with 24 bases between. From germline, CDR1 is LNHNV and CDR2 YYDKDF (reference sequence). The CDR3 length is 15 residues. The CDR3 loop reads CATSIEQYSKGLLFF. Here the CDR3 DNA reads TGTGCCACCAGCATAGAACAGTATTCAAAAGGTTTATTGTTTTTT.

V gene TRBV7-3 combines with J gene TRBJ1-2, with 8 positions matching TRBD1. With V trimmed by 5 bases and J by 1 base, 15 bases remained unmatched. The CDR3 spans 18 residues. Per the germline V gene, CDR1 is SGHTA and CDR2 is FQGTGA. The CDR3 sequence: CASSPNRVTGEHNYGYTF. The CDR3 coding sequence is TGTGCCAGCAGCCCTAATAGGGTGACAGGGGAGCATAACTATGGCTACACCTTC.

The chain uses TRBV7-9 and TRBJ2-1, with D uncertain. This CDR3 has 16 amino acids. V dropped 3 bases and J dropped 2 bases, with 14 bases sitting between them. Germline CDR1 reads SEHNR; CDR2 reads FQNEAQ (reference sequence). The CDR3 region has the DNA TGTGCCAGCAGCTTGAGTCGGGCTGTTGCCTACAATGAGCAGTTCTTC. It specifies CASSLSRAVAYNEQFF. Together with reference TRBV7-9 and TRBJ2-1, the CDR3 gives the full variable domain: DTGVSQNPRHKITKRGQNVTFRCDPISEHNRLYWYRQTLGQGPEFLTYFQNEAQLEKSRLLSDRFSAERPKGSFSTLEIQRTEQGDSAMYLCASSLSRAVAYNEQFFGPGTRLTVL.

The chain combines TRBV7-3 with TRBJ1-6, with a tentative D call TRBD1 (5 bases). V lost 6 bases and J 9 bases, leaving 15 bases between the germline ends. Per germline, CDR1 SGHTA and CDR2 FQGTGA. This CDR3 comprises 14 residues. The CDR3 DNA reads as TGTGCCAGCAGTTCCACAGGTCCCCGTTCACCCCTCCACTTT. It translates to CASSSTGPRSPLHF.

The chain couples TRBV7-9 to TRBJ2-7; maybe TRBD2 (7 bases). This CDR3 comprises 19 residues. The V gene's germline CDR1 is SEHNR and CDR2 FQNEAQ (reference sequence). Between the trimmed V and J ends, which lost 5 bases and 1 base, there was a span of 27 bases. This chain's CDR3 is CASSMQGSWEGKVSYEQYF. The CDR3 DNA is TGTGCCAGCAGCATGCAGGGGTCGTGGGAGGGTAAGGTGTCCTACGAGCAGTACTTC.

J is TRBJ1-4 and V is TRBV28; D is unclear. Trimming stripped 3 bases from V and 1 base from J, with 9 bases between. The CDR3 has 15 amino acids. Germline V gene sequence: CDR1 MDHEN, CDR2 SYDVKM. Here the CDR3 reads CASSFPSGTNEKLFF. DNA of the CDR3: TGTGCCAGCAGTTTTCCCTCAGGAACTAATGAAAAACTGTTTTTT.

V is TRBV28 and J is TRBJ2-7; the D call may be TRBD1 or TRBD2 (5 bases each). V was shortened by 3 bases and J by 0 bases, with 12 bases between the two germline ends. The CDR3 has 15 amino acids. Looked up from germline, CDR1 is MDHEN and CDR2 is SYDVKM. The CDR3 bases are TGTGCCAGCAGTTTCCGAGGGGCTAGCTCCTACGAGCAGTACTTC. Translation gives CASSFRGASSYEQYF.

This sequence joins TRBV4-3 and TRBJ2-6; D gene uncertain. CDR3 length: 15 amino acids. Per the germline V gene, CDR1 is LGHNA and CDR2 is YSLEER. Between the trimmed V and J ends, which lost 0 bases and 0 bases, there was a span of 3 bases. This chain's CDR3 is CASSQDNSGANVLTF. CDR3 nucleotide sequence: TGCGCCAGCAGCCAAGACAACTCTGGGGCCAACGTCCTGACTTTC.

The chain recombines TRBV7-8 with TRBJ2-7; D may correspond to TRBD1 or TRBD2 (5 bases each). Trimming removed 5 bases from V and 0 bases from J, with 11 bases in between. The CDR3 contains 14 residues. Germline V gene lookup returns CDR1 SGHVS and CDR2 FQNEAQ. The CDR3 sequence is CASSPGRTSYEQYF. CDR3 DNA sequence: TGTGCCAGCAGCCCGGGACGGACCTCCTACGAGCAGTACTTC.

The J gene is TRBJ2-5, the V gene TRBV4-1; tentatively, D is TRBD2 (6 bases). CDR3 length: 15 amino acids. The germline V and J ends were trimmed by 4 bases and 5 bases, with 17 bases remaining between them. The germline gives CDR1 MGHRA, CDR2 YSYEKL. CDR3: CASSPTGGSSETQYF. In DNA form, the CDR3 reads TGCGCCAGCAGCCCGACTGGGGGGTCTTCCGAGACCCAGTACTTC.

The V gene is TRBV5-6, the J gene TRBJ2-7; 7 bases map to TRBD1. Per germline, CDR1 SGHDT and CDR2 YYEEEE. The ends lost 4 bases at V and 6 bases at J; junction bases unmatched: 10. The CDR3 covers 14 residues. Here the CDR3 DNA reads TGTGCCAGCAGCGTCGAACAGGGGTTGCTCGAGCAGTACTTC. This encodes CASSVEQGLLEQYF.

This chain joins TRBV6-4 and TRBJ1-5; D is unresolved. V lost 5 bases, J lost 4 bases, and 9 bases lay in between. The CDR3 runs to 13 residues. CDR1 and CDR2 from the germline V gene are MRHNA and SNTAGT. CDR3 region: CASSRGLNQPQHF. In DNA, the CDR3 is TGTGCCAGCAGTCGAGGGCTGAATCAGCCCCAGCATTTT.